The T cell receptor (beta chain) described here comes from a study of blood T cell repertoires in COVID-19 (dated by TCRdb to about 2020). Background on the whole study: Samples from collaborators originated in the United States, Italy and Spain and spanned both the acute and convalescent phases of COVID-19. Samples came from the ongoing ImmuneRACE study (first 160 participants) plus 1,254 subjects from 6 global collaborators. A freely available public database, intended as a resource for researchers studying the immune response to SARS-CoV-2, is where the repertoires were released. Where available, HLA class I and class II types were obtained from metadata supplied by the sample provider rather than from assay-based typing. The dataset comprised deeply sampled blood TCRbeta repertoires from subjects exposed to, actively infected with, or recovered from COVID-19. A de-identified subject ID, COVID-19 status, age in years and sex were almost always included in the sample metadata. The prospective study material was composed of cDNA or gDNA derived from T cells, B-cell-depleted T cells, or PBMCs. What the research found in general, with its limitations: Clinical and demographic metadata were provided uncurated, with the amount varying by source and participant.

In the prospective study, participants were roughly 18 to 100 years old, resided in 20 to 30 geographic areas of the United States, and were enrolled through a virtual design. To assign participants to cohorts, the prospective study relied on clinical history that participants themselves reported in a screening survey and a study questionnaire. Recovered participants in ImmuneRACE Cohort 3 were defined as having two consecutive negative NP/OP PCR tests, clearance from a healthcare professional, or resolution of symptoms. In the prospective study, whole blood, serum and a nasopharyngeal or oropharyngeal swab were collected from each participant by mobile phlebotomists. Participants in the prospective study had the option to provide additional blood draws and questionnaires over an approximately 2-month period. Before DNA extraction, blood samples from the prospective study were shipped at room temperature or frozen.

Regarding this clone: Its binding antigen is unknown. The input lacks base qualities; no much larger clone sits a single base away.

TCRbeta CDR3 regions were amplified from genomic DNA using the immunoSEQ Assay, a bias-controlled multiplex PCR. The authors' pipeline ran thus. Nucleated cell counts per sample were estimated from amplification of reference gene primers within the assay. Sequence reads were collapsed and filtered to measure the absolute abundance of every unique TCRbeta CDR3 rearrangement. For each sample, productive Simpson clonality was calculated by taking the square root of Simpson's diversity index across productive rearrangements. Sourced from immuneACCESS, this table was stored by TCRdb with only in-frame sequences that have V and J called. A share of the clones is absent; for the studies checked, an unresolved V gene accounts for under half, and the remainder has no known explanation. That table gives V, J and clone size, and the DNA gave D and trimming. The sample has over 300,000 clones on record, approximately 83% of them singletons. Around 2.2% of the sample is held by the ten biggest clonotypes.

The CDR3 measures 16 amino acids from cysteine to phenylalanine. Here the CDR3 DNA is all that survives: 48 bases in frame from base 1. Trimming at the junction amounts to 1 base on V and 0 bases on J, and the germline ends lie 10 bases apart. Per the germline V gene, LGHNA is the CDR1 and YNFKEQ is the CDR2. The origin of this receptor is a man aged 25-45 years who had recovered from COVID-19. The specimen sequenced was PBMCs or T cells enriched from blood (not recorded which). The rearranged chain carries TRBV4-2 and TRBJ1-3, with the D gene uncertain. CDR3 protein: CASSQAFLSSGNTIYF. The sequenced DNA is TGTGCCAGCAGCCAAGCGTTCCTGAGCTCTGGAAACACCATATATTTT.